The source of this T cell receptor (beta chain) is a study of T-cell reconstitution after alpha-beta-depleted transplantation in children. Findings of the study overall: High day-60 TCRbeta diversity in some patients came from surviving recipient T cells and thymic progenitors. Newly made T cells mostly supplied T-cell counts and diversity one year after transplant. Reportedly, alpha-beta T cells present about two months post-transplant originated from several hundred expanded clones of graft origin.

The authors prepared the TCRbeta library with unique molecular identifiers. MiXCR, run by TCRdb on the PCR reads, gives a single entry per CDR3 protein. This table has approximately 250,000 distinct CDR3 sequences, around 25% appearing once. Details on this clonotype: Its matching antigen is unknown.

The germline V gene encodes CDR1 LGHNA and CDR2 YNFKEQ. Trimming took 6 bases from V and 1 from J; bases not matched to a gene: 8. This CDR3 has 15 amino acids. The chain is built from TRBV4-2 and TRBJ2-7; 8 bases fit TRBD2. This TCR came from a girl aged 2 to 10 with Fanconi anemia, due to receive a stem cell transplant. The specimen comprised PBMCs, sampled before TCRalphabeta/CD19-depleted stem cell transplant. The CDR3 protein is CASRRAGVNSYEQYF. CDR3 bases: TGTGCCAGCAGGAGAGCGGGGGTGAATTCCTACGAGCAGTACTTC.